Below are 20 T cell receptor beta chains sequenced from a single sample in a study of T-cell reconstitution after alpha-beta-depleted transplantation in children. Unique molecular identifiers were incorporated into the prepared TCRbeta library. MiXCR, run by TCRdb on the PCR reads, gives a single entry per CDR3 protein. In the table there are over 120,000 distinct CDR3 sequences, roughly 8.8% of which are singletons. Sample: PBMCs, mostly from graft donor cells, taken 180 days after TCRalphabeta/CD19-depleted stem cell transplant. These receptors were collected from a female patient under 10 years old who had a stem cell transplant for congenital amegakaryocytic thrombocytopenia, so the T cells may come from the graft donor.

V usage is TRBV18 and J usage is TRBJ2-4; tentative D call: TRBD2 (5 bases). Germline V gene lookup returns CDR1 KGHSH and CDR2 LQKENI. Trimming took 2 bases from V and 0 from J, leaving 17 bases between them. The CDR3 consists of 18 residues. The CDR3 DNA sequence: TGTGCCAGCTCACCAGGGTTTCCAAGGACTCTAGCCAAAAACATTCAGTACTTC. Translation gives CASSPGFPRTLAKNIQYF.

The table lists this clonotype with many counts. The chain combines TRBV7-2 with TRBJ2-1; TRBD2 agrees at 7 bases. V was clipped by 5 bases and J by 9 bases; unmatched bases: 13. Germline V CDR1 and CDR2: SGHTA, FQGNSA. The CDR3 covers 15 residues. The CDR3 region has the DNA TGTGCCAGCAGCCGAAGGGCGGGAGTGGGTCCTGAGCAGTTCTTC. Translated: CASSRRAGVGPEQFF.

This clonotype was counted only a few times. V and J are TRBV19 and TRBJ2-2, with D tentatively TRBD1 or TRBD2 (6 bases each). The CDR3 loop spans 15 amino acids. The V and J ends lost 6 bases and 3 bases respectively, with 14 bases between them. Germline CDR1 LNHDA, CDR2 SQIVND (reference sequence). CDR3 residues: CASSSQGGDTGELFF. Written as DNA, the CDR3 is TGTGCCAGTAGCTCACAGGGAGGCGACACCGGGGAGCTGTTTTTT. Full variable domain (remainder filled in from reference TRBV19 and TRBJ2-2): DGGITQSPKYLFRKEGQNVTLSCEQNLNHDAMYWYRQDPGQGLRLIYYSQIVNDFQKGDIAEGYSVSREKKESFPLTVTSAQKNPTAFYLCASSSQGGDTGELFFGEGSRLTVL.

The table lists this clonotype with many counts. The CDR3 region has the DNA TGTGCCAGCACACTTGACAGGGGGCCTAACTATGGCTACACCTTC. Protein sequence: CASTLDRGPNYGYTF. This sequence joins TRBV12-3 or TRBV12-4 and TRBJ1-2; 10 nucleotides line up with TRBD1. V lost 7 bases to trimming and J lost 0 bases; unmatched junction nucleotides: 5. CDR3 length: 15 residues.

This clonotype has a count of ten or more. The rearrangement uses TRBV12-3 or TRBV12-4 and TRBJ2-5, with D unclear. The ends were cut back, 6 bases at V and 2 bases at J, with 13 bases in the middle. The CDR3 runs 14 residues. In DNA form, the CDR3 reads TGTGCCAGCAGCTTTTTGCGGAGTCAAGAGACCCAGTACTTC. Translation: CASSFLRSQETQYF.

This clonotype was counted ten times or more. The chain is built from TRBV29-1 and TRBJ1-5, with D perhaps TRBD1 (5 bases). V shed 7 bases and J shed 5 bases, with 18 bases lying between them. This CDR3 is 14 amino acids long. From germline, CDR1 is SQVTM and CDR2 ANQGSEA. As DNA, the CDR3 is TGCAGCGCAATAACCCGGGGCTATCATCAGCCCCAGCATTTT. This gives the protein CSAITRGYHQPQHF.

This clonotype showed up many times. The chain links TRBV20-1 to TRBJ1-2; 9 bases agree with TRBD1. J was trimmed by 6 bases and V by 3 bases; bases with no gene match: 2. The CDR3 runs to 12 residues. Per germline, CDR1 DFQATT and CDR2 SNEGSKA (reference sequence). The CDR3 loop reads CSASTGGDGYTF. DNA of the CDR3: TGCAGTGCTAGTACAGGGGGCGATGGCTACACCTTC.

Of note for this clonotype: A much larger clone differs from this one at a single base, so this may be a read error. The chain recombines TRBV3-1 with TRBJ2-1; the match to TRBD2 covers 13 bases. The CDR3 consists of 15 residues. Germline V gene lookup returns CDR1 LGHDT and CDR2 YNNKEL (reference sequence). The CDR3 DNA sequence: TGTGCCACCAGCGAACTAGCGGGGGGGCAGAATGAGCAGTTCTTC. Its protein product is CATSELAGGQNEQFF.

The chain combines TRBV20-1 with TRBJ1-2, with D possibly being TRBD1 (5 bases). CDR1 is DFQATT and CDR2 is SNEGSKA in the germline V gene (reference sequence). With 3 bases removed from V and 2 bases from J, the gap between germline ends came to 10 bases. The CDR3 extends over 13 amino acids. In DNA, the CDR3 is TGCAGTGCTAGGGAACAGGAGAACTATGGCTACACCTTC. Translation: CSAREQENYGYTF.

This clonotype was detected only a few times. The chain has TRBV5-1 and TRBJ2-5, with TRBD2 identical over 11 bases. Germline assignment: CDR1 SGHRS and CDR2 YFSETQ. This CDR3 is built from 16 residues. Losses at the gene ends were 0 bases for V and 3 bases for J; bases not matched to a gene: 4. CDR3 nucleotides: TGCGCCAGCAGCTTGGGCGTACTAGCGGGGGAAGAGACCCAGTACTTC. This codes for CASSLGVLAGEETQYF. The whole variable domain, remainder taken from reference TRBV5-1 and TRBJ2-5, is KAGVTQTPRYLIKTRGQQVTLSCSPISGHRSVSWYQQTPGQGLQFLFEYFSETQRNKGNFPGRFSGRQFSNSRSEMNVSTLELGDSALYLCASSLGVLAGEETQYFGPGTRLLVL.

The V and J genes are TRBV13 and TRBJ2-7; D gene uncertain. V was clipped by 0 bases and J by 2 bases, with 11 bases between them. Germline values: CDR1 PRHDT, CDR2 FYEKMQ (reference sequence). The length of the CDR3 is 15 residues. CDR3 sequence: CASSLGGRAAYEQYF. Here the CDR3 DNA reads TGTGCCAGCAGCTTAGGGGGTCGTGCGGCCTACGAGCAGTACTTC.

On this clonotype itself: At one end the junction does not follow the germline gene, possibly because of a read error. The chain is built from TRBV29-1 and TRBJ2-6; either TRBD1 or TRBD2 may supply D (7 bases each). CDR1 and CDR2 from the germline V gene are SQVTM and ANQGSEA. The CDR3 spans 16 residues. This CDR3 reads CSVARPGGAGANGLTF. DNA of the CDR3: TGCAGCGTTGCCCGCCCAGGGGGGGCTGGGGCCAACGGCCTGACTTTC.

This clonotype came up a few times. The chain couples TRBV24-1 to TRBJ2-7; TRBD2 aligns across 10 bases. With V trimmed by 5 bases and J by 6 bases, 3 bases remained unmatched. The CDR3 consists of 13 residues. Germline V gene sequence: CDR1 KGHDR, CDR2 SFDVKD. The CDR3 DNA reads as TGTGCCACCAGTGCTAGCGGGAGAGGCGAGCAGTACTTC. Translation: CATSASGRGEQYF.

This clonotype has at least ten counts. The chain is built from TRBV28 and TRBJ2-7, with unresolved D. Germline CDR1 MDHEN, CDR2 SYDVKM. The germline V and J ends were trimmed by 2 bases and 0 bases, with 17 bases remaining between them. CDR3 length: 17 amino acids. The CDR3 sequence: CASSLEPPRGNSYEQYF. The CDR3 bases are TGTGCCAGCAGTTTAGAACCTCCTCGTGGGAACTCCTACGAGCAGTACTTC.

A note on this clonotype: The junction departs from the called germline gene at one end, perhaps through a read error. This CDR3 is CAISLARSYEQYF. CDR3 sequence (DNA): TGTGCCATCAGCTTAGCGCGGAGCTACGAGCAGTACTTC. The chain combines TRBV7-8 with TRBJ2-7; tentatively, D is TRBD2 (5 bases). CDR1 and CDR2 from the germline V gene are SGHVS and FQNEAQ. The CDR3 is made up of 13 amino acids. Full variable domain (rest looked up from reference TRBV7-8 and TRBJ2-7): GAGVSQSPRYKVAKRGQDVALRCDPISGHVSLFWYQQALGQGPEFLTYFQNEAQLDKSGLPSDRFFAERPEGSVSTLKIQRTQQEDSAVYLCAISLARSYEQYFGPGTRLTVT.

This clonotype was seen ten or more times. J is TRBJ1-6 and V is TRBV20-1; TRBD1 agrees at 7 bases. The CDR3 spans 14 residues. With 6 bases clipped from V and 5 bases from J, the junction kept 7 bases outside the gene matches. The germline V gene encodes CDR1 DFQATT and CDR2 SNEGSKA (reference sequence). CDR3 region: CSACVGQNNSPLHF. CDR3 bases: TGCAGTGCCTGCGTGGGACAGAATAATTCACCCCTCCACTTT.

The rearrangement joins TRBV7-2 to TRBJ2-5; TRBD2 might be the D (5 bases). Germline CDR1 is SGHTA and CDR2 is FQGNSA. The length of the CDR3 is 15 residues. The V end was cut by 4 bases, the J end by 1 base, with 13 bases between. CDR3 region: CASSSNGGSQETQYF. CDR3 nucleotides: TGTGCCAGCAGCTCTAATGGTGGGAGCCAAGAGACCCAGTACTTC.

This clonotype was seen repeatedly, ten times or more. The chain links TRBV6-6 to TRBJ2-7; 7 bases fit TRBD1. CDR1 is MNHNY, CDR2 SVGAGI, per germline (reference sequence). The V segment lost 6 bases and the J segment 0 bases; nucleotides outside the gene matches: 2. This CDR3 spans 13 amino acids. DNA for the CDR3: TGTGCCAGCAGGACAGGGAGCTCCTACGAGCAGTACTTC. It yields the protein CASRTGSSYEQYF.

This clonotype was seen many times. This chain joins TRBV11-2 and TRBJ2-3; the match to TRBD2 covers 12 bases. The germline V gene encodes CDR1 SGHAT and CDR2 FQNNGV. This CDR3 contains 16 residues. With V trimmed by 4 bases and J by 0 bases, 2 bases remained unmatched. As DNA, the CDR3 is TGTGCCAGCAGCTCCGGACTAGCGGGAAGCACAGATACGCAGTATTTT. This codes for CASSSGLAGSTDTQYF. The full variable domain, rest sourced from reference TRBV11-2 and TRBJ2-3, is EAGVAQSPRYKIIEKRQSVAFWCNPISGHATLYWYQQILGQGPKLLIQFQNNGVVDDSQLPKDRFSAERLKGVDSTLKIQPAKLEDSAVYLCASSSGLAGSTDTQYFGPGTRLTVL.

This clonotype was counted many times. The V gene is TRBV12-3 or TRBV12-4, the J gene TRBJ2-3; possibly TRBD1 for D (6 bases). The CDR3 contains 13 residues. Between the trimmed V and J ends, which lost 6 bases and 3 bases, there was a span of 10 bases. CDR3 in amino acids: CASRARGTDTQYF. In DNA, the CDR3 is TGTGCCAGCAGGGCCAGGGGTACAGATACGCAGTATTTT.